A single sample gave rise to the 30 T cell receptor beta chains below, sequenced in a study of cytomegalovirus exposure and HLA in healthy donors. Use of 60 Vbeta and 13 Jbeta primers characterized the PCR. This table comes from immunoSEQ multiplex PCR, and its TCRdb copy is limited to in-frame clones, with some not included. This table has about 120,000 clones, roughly 82% appearing once. Specimen: PBMCs. These receptor sequences come from a man aged 40-50 years in good health and CMV-seropositive.

This clone appeared once. The rearrangement joins TRBV4-1 to TRBJ1-2; 11 bases map to TRBD1. CDR3 length: 17 residues. CDR1 and CDR2 (germline): MGHRA, YSYEKL. With 0 bases clipped from V and 4 bases from J, the junction kept 7 bases outside the gene matches. The CDR3 loop is CASSQDTDRGLVYGYTF. Here the CDR3 DNA reads TGCGCCAGCAGCCAAGATACGGACAGGGGGCTCGTCTATGGCTACACCTTC.

The chain uses TRBV7-2 and TRBJ2-5; TRBD1 is a possible D gene (5 bases). Trimming cost V 4 bases and J 5 bases, with 14 bases left between them. Germline-derived CDR1 and CDR2 are SGHTA and FQGNSA. The CDR3 totals 14 residues. Written as DNA, the CDR3 is TGTGCCAGCAGCTCCCTCGGAAAGGGGGAGACCCAGTACTTC. Its translation: CASSSLGKGETQYF.

Details on this clone: The junction departs from the called germline gene at one end, perhaps through a read error. This chain links TRBV7-3 with TRBJ2-6, with 8 bases fitting TRBD1. Germline V CDR1 and CDR2: SGHTA, FQGTGA. The CDR3 covers 15 residues. CDR3 protein: CASSSGGAGANGLTF. DNA of the CDR3: TGTGCCAGCAGCTCAGGGGGCGCTGGGGCCAACGGCCTGACTTTC.

J is TRBJ2-3 and V is TRBV7-6, with 10 bases that match TRBD2. Germline loops: CDR1 SGHVS, CDR2 FNYEAQ. CDR3 length equals 19 residues. Trimming cost V 1 base and J 0 bases; bases outside gene matches: 10. The CDR3 coding sequence is TGTGCCAGCAGCTTAGTTGCCAGCGGGGGGGCCTTGAGCACAGATACGCAGTATTTT. It is translated as CASSLVASGGALSTDTQYF.

The chain has TRBV19 and TRBJ1-3; no reliable D call. The V end lost 3 bases, the J end lost 0 bases, and 6 bases lay between the germline ends. CDR1 and CDR2 (germline): LNHDA, SQIVND (reference sequence). The CDR3 consists of 14 residues. In DNA form, the CDR3 reads TGTGCCAGTAGTATCGGGGTCTCTGGAAACACCATATATTTT. The encoded protein is CASSIGVSGNTIYF. The variable domain in full, completed from reference TRBV19 and TRBJ1-3, reads DGGITQSPKYLFRKEGQNVTLSCEQNLNHDAMYWYRQDPGQGLRLIYYSQIVNDFQKGDIAEGYSVSREKKESFPLTVTSAQKNPTAFYLCASSIGVSGNTIYFGEGSWLTVV.

The V call is TRBV7-5, the J call TRBJ1-5; the table assigns TRBD1, which was not confirmed against the DNA. TRBV7-5 is noted as a pseudogene. The CDR3 is 15 residues long. For the CDR3, the DNA is TGTGCCAGAAGCTTAAGGTACAGAACCCATCAGCCCCAGCATTTT. Protein: CARSLRYRTHQPQHF.

The chain has TRBV7-2 and TRBJ1-1, with 11 bases aligning to TRBD1. The ends lost 5 bases at V and 5 bases at J; junction bases unmatched: 10. This CDR3 has 16 amino acids. Germline CDR1 SGHTA, CDR2 FQGNSA. The CDR3 loop is CASSPRDRGSVTEAFF. The DNA of the CDR3 is TGTGCCAGCAGCCCACGGGACAGGGGGTCCGTAACTGAAGCTTTCTTT.

The chain combines TRBV28 with TRBJ1-2; D unclear. The length of the CDR3 is 14 residues. Trimming removed 6 bases from V and 8 bases from J, with 19 bases in between. CDR1 and CDR2 from the germline V gene are MDHEN and SYDVKM. Here the CDR3 reads CASSYLGRLLGYTF. The CDR3 DNA sequence: TGTGCCAGCAGCTACCTAGGCCGCCTTTTAGGCTACACCTTC.

The gene calls are TRBV10-3 and TRBJ1-1; D might be TRBD1 (5 bases). The germline V and J ends were trimmed by 3 bases and 1 base, with 9 bases remaining between them. The CDR3 is 14 residues long. Germline assignment: CDR1 ENHRY and CDR2 SYGVKD. CDR3 coding DNA: TGTGCCATCAGTGATGGGGCCAGGAACACTGAAGCTTTCTTT. Its protein product is CAISDGARNTEAFF.

The rearrangement uses TRBV7-2 and TRBJ1-6, with D perhaps TRBD1 (6 bases). CDR1 and CDR2 (germline): SGHTA, FQGNSA. Trimming stripped 1 base from V and 9 bases from J, with 10 bases between. The CDR3 is 14 amino acids. This chain's CDR3 is CASSLGQGSSPLHF. The DNA of the CDR3 is TGTGCCAGCAGCTTAGGCCAGGGGAGTTCACCCCTCCACTTT. Variable domain in full (rest from reference TRBV7-2 and TRBJ1-6): GAGVSQSPSNKVTEKGKDVELRCDPISGHTALYWYRQSLGQGLEFLIYFQGNSAPDKSGLPSDRFSAERTGGSVSTLTIQRTQQEDSAVYLCASSLGQGSSPLHFGNGTRLTVT.

This chain joins TRBV28 and TRBJ1-1, with D unclear. Germline CDR1 and CDR2: MDHEN and SYDVKM. The V end was cut by 4 bases, the J end by 1 base, with 10 bases between. The CDR3 contains 14 residues. CDR3 protein: CASSSATGNTEAFF. DNA for the CDR3: TGTGCCAGCAGTTCCGCTACTGGGAACACTGAAGCTTTCTTT.

The CDR3, as DNA: TGTGCCAGCAGCAGTATCGGGACAGGGTACGAGCAGTACTTC. Translation gives CASSSIGTGYEQYF. The rearrangement links TRBV14 to TRBJ2-7; 9 positions agree with TRBD1. The ends lost 5 bases at V and 4 bases at J; junction bases unmatched: 6. Germline CDR1 SGHDN, CDR2 FVKESK. The CDR3 length is 14 residues. The full variable domain, in which reference TRBV14 and TRBJ2-7 provide the parts outside the CDR3, is EAGVTQFPSHSVIEKGQTVTLRCDPISGHDNLYWYRRVMGKEIKFLLHFVKESKQDESGMPNNRFLAERTGGTYSTLKVQPAELEDSGVYFCASSSIGTGYEQYFGPGTRLTVT.

The chain has TRBV5-5 and TRBJ1-1; unclear D gene. Germline lookup yields CDR1 SGHKS and CDR2 YYEKEE (reference sequence). Trimming took off 0 bases at V and 8 bases at J, with 8 bases between the two ends. The CDR3 sequence is 12 residues long. This chain's CDR3 is CASSLANREAFF. The CDR3 nucleotides are TGTGCCAGCAGCTTGGCGAACAGAGAAGCTTTCTTT.

The V gene is TRBV4-1, the J gene TRBJ2-5, with 9 bases fitting TRBD1. The end of the DNA aligns better with TRBJ2-7, so the J call may be wrong. Germline CDR1 is MGHRA and CDR2 is YSYEKL. The CDR3 contains 17 residues. CDR3 coding DNA: TGCGCCAGCAGCCGACTTACAGGGGGCGACAGCTCCTACGAGCAGTACTTC. Amino acid sequence: CASSRLTGGDSSYEQYF.

This clone occurred a few times. The rearrangement uses TRBV6-1 and TRBJ1-6; perhaps TRBD1 as D (6 bases). CDR1 is MNHNS and CDR2 is SASEGT in the germline V gene. Between the trimmed V and J ends, which lost 10 bases and 5 bases, there was a span of 15 bases. The CDR3 spans 14 residues. This chain's CDR3 is CATERDNHNSPLHF. The CDR3 DNA follows: TGTGCCACAGAGAGGGACAACCATAATTCACCCCTCCACTTT.

The chain combines TRBV6-5 with TRBJ1-2; TRBD1 matches 9 bases. In germline, CDR1 is MNHEY, CDR2 SVGAGI. The CDR3 consists of 12 residues. After removal of 6 bases from V and 7 bases from J, the junction contained 3 bases not matched to a gene. The CDR3 reads CASRDRGSGYTF. DNA of the CDR3: TGTGCCAGCAGGGACAGGGGAAGTGGCTACACCTTC.

The chain employs TRBV5-1 and TRBJ2-1, with TRBD1 identical over 8 bases. This CDR3 region has 16 residues. Germline V gene sequence: CDR1 SGHRS, CDR2 YFSETQ. The V gene end was trimmed by 0 bases and the J gene end by 9 bases; junction bases not matched to a gene: 11. The CDR3 sequence: CASSLGGGQGVGEQFF. The DNA for the CDR3 is TGCGCCAGCAGCTTGGGGGGCGGACAGGGAGTAGGTGAGCAGTTCTTC.

The rearrangement joins TRBV5-8 to TRBJ1-5, with 8 positions matching TRBD1. CDR3 length equals 15 residues. The V and J ends lost 4 bases and 6 bases, in that order; junction bases with no gene match: 9. Germline V lookup: CDR1 SGHTS, CDR2 YDEGEE. Written as DNA, the CDR3 is TGTGCCAGCAGCGGAGGGACAGGAGTCAGTCAGCCCCAGCATTTT. Translation gives CASSGGTGVSQPQHF.

A single count supports this clone. The chain employs TRBV28 and TRBJ2-3, with D tentatively TRBD2 (7 bases). Trimming took 3 bases from V and 3 from J, leaving 13 bases between them. The CDR3 spans 15 residues. Per the germline V gene, CDR1 is MDHEN and CDR2 is SYDVKM. As DNA, the CDR3 is TGTGCCAGCAGTTTTGGGCGGGGGACAACAGATACGCAGTATTTT. Its translation is CASSFGRGTTDTQYF.

This chain's CDR3 is CASSSLRRTANYGYTF. As DNA, the CDR3 is TGTGCCAGCAGCTCCTTACGGAGGACTGCTAACTATGGCTACACCTTC. The V and J genes are TRBV7-2 and TRBJ1-2; the D is unclear. The V gene lost 4 bases and the J gene lost 0 bases, with 15 bases spanning the gap. The CDR3 is 16 amino acids. The germline CDR1 and CDR2 sequences are SGHTA and FQGNSA.

Remarks on this clone: The germline gene is not matched at one end of the junction; a read error may be the cause. The chain has TRBV6-6 and TRBJ1-2; weak D call: TRBD1 (5 bases). This CDR3 has 13 residues. Germline loops: CDR1 MNHNY, CDR2 SVGAGI (reference sequence). The CDR3 bases are TGTGCCAGCAGTTACGGGACTAATTATGGCTACACCTTC. Amino acid sequence: CASSYGTNYGYTF.

This clone has a handful of counts. The rearrangement links TRBV7-6 to TRBJ1-6, with D possibly being TRBD1 (5 bases). Germline CDR1 and CDR2: SGHVS and FNYEAQ. The length of the CDR3 is 15 residues. Trimming removed 5 bases at V and 7 bases at J, with 15 bases between. The CDR3 loop is CASSDRTLGNSPLHF. The CDR3 DNA is TGTGCCAGCAGCGATCGGACACTGGGCAATTCACCCCTCCACTTT. The whole variable domain, filled in from reference TRBV7-6 and TRBJ1-6, reads GAGVSQSPRYKVTKRGQDVALRCDPISGHVSLYWYRQALGQGPEFLTYFNYEAQQDKSGLPNDRFSAERPEGSISTLTIQRTEQRDSAMYRCASSDRTLGNSPLHFGNGTRLTVT.

CDR3 in amino acids: CASSRGGGADTQYF. The CDR3 bases are TGTGCCAGCAGCCGAGGAGGGGGGGCAGATACGCAGTATTTT. The genes are TRBV11-2 and TRBJ2-3, with D maybe TRBD2 (7 bases). The CDR3 covers 14 residues. V dropped 5 bases and J dropped 4 bases, with 13 bases sitting between them. Germline-derived CDR1 and CDR2 are SGHAT and FQNNGV.

The CDR3 sequence is CASSLPTGKPNYGYTF. CDR3 in DNA: TGTGCCAGCAGTTTACCAACAGGGAAACCTAACTATGGCTACACCTTC. The chain carries TRBV28 and TRBJ1-2; a possible D gene is TRBD1 (6 bases). CDR1 MDHEN and CDR2 SYDVKM come from the germline V gene. This CDR3 has 16 residues. V dropped 2 bases and J dropped 0 bases, with 13 bases sitting between them.

The chain recombines TRBV28 with TRBJ1-1; a weak D match, TRBD1 (6 bases). Germline V gene sequence: CDR1 MDHEN, CDR2 SYDVKM. Deletions cut 5 bases from V and 0 bases from J, with 13 bases between. The CDR3 has 15 residues. The CDR3 sequence is CASSETHRVNTEAFF. The CDR3 bases are TGTGCCAGCAGTGAAACCCACAGGGTGAACACTGAAGCTTTCTTT.

V is TRBV19 and J is TRBJ2-2; tentative D call: TRBD1 (6 bases). The germline CDR1 and CDR2 sequences are LNHDA and SQIVND (reference sequence). The CDR3 runs 15 residues. Trimming left V 5 bases short and J 3 bases short, with 13 bases between. This CDR3 is CASSGGPPDTGELFF. The DNA of the CDR3 is TGTGCCAGTAGTGGGGGCCCCCCGGACACCGGGGAGCTGTTTTTT.

The rearrangement links TRBV29-1 to TRBJ1-1; possible D gene TRBD1, 6 bases. The CDR3 is 14 residues long. Germline assignment: CDR1 SQVTM and CDR2 ANQGSEA. Trimming took 7 bases from V and 0 from J, leaving 15 bases between them. The CDR3, as DNA: TGCAGCGCCTGGACAGCGTTGATGAACACTGAAGCTTTCTTT. It encodes CSAWTALMNTEAFF.

A few counts support this clone. V and J are TRBV18 and TRBJ1-1; the D gene is possibly TRBD1 (5 bases). The ends were cut back, 3 bases at V and 8 bases at J, with 19 bases in the middle. Germline V lookup: CDR1 KGHSH, CDR2 LQKENI. The length of the CDR3 is 15 residues. This chain's CDR3 is CASSPLGGFRDEAFF. The CDR3 bases are TGTGCCAGCTCACCCCTCGGAGGGTTCCGGGACGAAGCTTTCTTT.

This chain uses TRBV2 with TRBJ1-4, with TRBD1 identical over 12 bases. Germline CDR1 SNHLY, CDR2 FYNNEI. V lost 9 bases to trimming and J lost 10 bases; unmatched junction nucleotides: 9. This CDR3 region has 14 residues. Here the CDR3 DNA reads TGTGCCAGGGGACAGGGGGCGCAGGGAGGAAAACTGTTTTTT. Translating gives CARGQGAQGGKLFF. The variable domain in full, completed from reference TRBV2 and TRBJ1-4, reads EPEVTQTPSHQVTQMGQEVILRCVPISNHLYFYWYRQILGQKVEFLVSFYNNEISEKSEIFDDQFSVERPDGSNFTLKIRSTKLEDSAMYFCARGQGAQGGKLFFGSGTQLSVL.

This clone was seen only a few times. This chain uses TRBV28 with TRBJ2-7; 7 bases agree with TRBD1. Germline CDR1 is MDHEN and CDR2 is SYDVKM. Trimming took 6 bases from V and 4 from J; bases not matched to a gene: 9. CDR3 length: 14 residues. This chain's CDR3 is CASRHDRVRYEQYF. DNA of the CDR3: TGTGCCAGCAGACACGACAGGGTCAGGTACGAGCAGTACTTC.